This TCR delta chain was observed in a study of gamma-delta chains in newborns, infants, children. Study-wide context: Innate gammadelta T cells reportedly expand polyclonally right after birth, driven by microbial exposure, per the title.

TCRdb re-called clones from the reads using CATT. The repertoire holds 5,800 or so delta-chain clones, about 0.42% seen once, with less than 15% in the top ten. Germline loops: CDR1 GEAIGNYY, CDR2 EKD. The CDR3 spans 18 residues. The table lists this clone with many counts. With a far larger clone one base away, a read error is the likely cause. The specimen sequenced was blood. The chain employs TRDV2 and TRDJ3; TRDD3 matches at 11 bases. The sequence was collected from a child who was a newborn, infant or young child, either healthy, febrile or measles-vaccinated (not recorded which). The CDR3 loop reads CACGTVLGDTWDTRQMFF. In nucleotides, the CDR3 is TGTGCCTGTGGCACCGTACTGGGGGATACCTGGGACACCCGACAGATGTTTTTC.